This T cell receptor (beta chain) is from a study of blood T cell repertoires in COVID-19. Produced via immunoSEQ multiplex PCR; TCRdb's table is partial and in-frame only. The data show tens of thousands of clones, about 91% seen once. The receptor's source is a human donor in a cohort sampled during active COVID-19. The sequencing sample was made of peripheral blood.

CDR3 protein: CASSLSHPLGELFF. CDR3 sequence (DNA): TGTGCCAGCAGTTTAAGTCACCCACTCGGGGAGCTGTTTTTT. The chain employs TRBV27 and TRBJ2-2; unclear D gene. CDR1 MNHEY and CDR2 SMNVEV come from the germline V gene (reference sequence). Trimming stripped 2 bases from V and 7 bases from J, with 11 bases between. The CDR3 contains 14 residues.